What follows are 10 T cell receptor beta chains derived from one specimen sequenced in a study of cytomegalovirus exposure and HLA in healthy donors. With 60 Vbeta and 13 Jbeta primers, the PCR was carried out. The assay was immunoSEQ multiplex PCR, and TCRdb's table has in-frame clones only and misses some. The sample data list around 210,000 clones. The sample comprised PBMCs. Receptors were obtained from a woman in her twenties or thirties in good health and CMV-seropositive.

The chain joins TRBV27 to TRBJ2-7, with TRBD1 as a possible D gene (5 bases). V was clipped by 4 bases and J by 2 bases, with 12 bases between them. The germline V gene encodes CDR1 MNHEY and CDR2 SMNVEV (reference sequence). The CDR3 length is 14 residues. The CDR3 sequence is CASSSRDSAYEQYF. The DNA of the CDR3 is TGTGCCAGCAGTTCCCGAGACAGCGCCTACGAGCAGTACTTC.

This chain joins TRBV5-4 and TRBJ1-1, with TRBD1 identical over 12 bases. V trimming: 4 bases; J trimming: 10 bases; junction bases outside the gene matches: 8. CDR3 length: 14 amino acids. Germline CDR1 and CDR2: SGHNT and YYREEE (reference sequence). For the CDR3, the DNA is TGTGCCAGCAGCGGGACAGGGGGCGCGGTCGGAGCTTTCTTT. Its translation is CASSGTGGAVGAFF.

The chain carries TRBV14 and TRBJ1-3, with D perhaps matching TRBD1 (5 bases). The CDR3 contains 15 residues. The germline V gene has CDR1 SGHDN and CDR2 FVKESK. V was clipped by 2 bases and J by 0 bases, with 8 bases between them. Written as DNA, the CDR3 is TGTGCCAGCAGCCAATGGACAAACTCTGGAAACACCATATATTTT. Translated, it gives CASSQWTNSGNTIYF.

This sequence joins TRBV7-9 and TRBJ2-4, with D maybe TRBD1 (6 bases). From germline, CDR1 is SEHNR and CDR2 FQNEAQ (reference sequence). With 4 bases removed from V and 12 bases from J, the gap between germline ends came to 19 bases. The CDR3 spans 14 residues. The CDR3 nucleotides are TGTGCCAGCAGCTCTGGGGCCAGGGGCTATTATCAGTACTTC. This translates into CASSSGARGYYQYF.

The chain combines TRBV28 with TRBJ1-5; unclear D gene. Looked up from germline, CDR1 is MDHEN and CDR2 is SYDVKM. V was shortened by 6 bases and J by 2 bases, with 8 bases between the two germline ends. CDR3 size: 13 residues. Here the CDR3 DNA reads TGTGCCAGCAGCCCCCCGGGCAATCAGCCCCAGCATTTT. This encodes CASSPPGNQPQHF.

CDR3 in amino acids: CASSWEGSSYNEQFF. The CDR3 nucleotides read TGTGCCAGCAGTTGGGAAGGGAGCTCCTACAATGAGCAGTTCTTC. The chain employs TRBV2 and TRBJ2-1; D is possibly TRBD2 (5 bases). Germline V gene lookup returns CDR1 SNHLY and CDR2 FYNNEI. The CDR3 sequence is 15 residues long. Trimming stripped 5 bases from V and 0 bases from J, with 11 bases between.

The chain has TRBV12-5 and TRBJ1-2; 7 nucleotides align to TRBD1. CDR1 is LGHNT, CDR2 FRNRAP, per germline. The V and J ends lost 8 bases and 5 bases, in that order; junction bases with no gene match: 11. The CDR3 covers 14 residues. CDR3 coding DNA: TGTGCTAGTATTAATGGACAGGCCCTTTATGGCTACACCTTC. This sequence encodes CASINGQALYGYTF.

This sequence joins TRBV5-1 and TRBJ2-7; maybe TRBD1 (6 bases). Looked up from germline, CDR1 is SGHRS and CDR2 is YFSETQ. The CDR3 spans 15 residues. V was clipped by 0 bases and J by 2 bases, with 12 bases between them. CDR3 nucleotides: TGCGCCAGCAGCTTGGCCTCCCAGGGGACCTACGAGCAGTACTTC. Translated, it gives CASSLASQGTYEQYF.

The chain is built from TRBV19 and TRBJ1-5; D not certain. This CDR3 contains 14 residues. Per germline, CDR1 LNHDA and CDR2 SQIVND (reference sequence). V gave up 7 bases and J gave up 7 bases, with 17 bases separating them. The CDR3 spells CASTPEGFGQPQHF. The CDR3, as DNA: TGTGCCAGTACCCCAGAGGGATTCGGCCAGCCCCAGCATTTT.

The V and J genes are TRBV2 and TRBJ1-3, with a possible D match to TRBD1 (6 bases). The V end lost 7 bases, the J end lost 4 bases, and 23 bases lay between the germline ends. CDR1 is SNHLY, CDR2 FYNNEI, per germline. The CDR3 consists of 17 residues. CDR3: CASTKAGALSKGNTIYF. The CDR3 DNA is TGTGCCAGCACCAAAGCGGGGGCCCTAAGCAAAGGAAACACCATATATTTT.